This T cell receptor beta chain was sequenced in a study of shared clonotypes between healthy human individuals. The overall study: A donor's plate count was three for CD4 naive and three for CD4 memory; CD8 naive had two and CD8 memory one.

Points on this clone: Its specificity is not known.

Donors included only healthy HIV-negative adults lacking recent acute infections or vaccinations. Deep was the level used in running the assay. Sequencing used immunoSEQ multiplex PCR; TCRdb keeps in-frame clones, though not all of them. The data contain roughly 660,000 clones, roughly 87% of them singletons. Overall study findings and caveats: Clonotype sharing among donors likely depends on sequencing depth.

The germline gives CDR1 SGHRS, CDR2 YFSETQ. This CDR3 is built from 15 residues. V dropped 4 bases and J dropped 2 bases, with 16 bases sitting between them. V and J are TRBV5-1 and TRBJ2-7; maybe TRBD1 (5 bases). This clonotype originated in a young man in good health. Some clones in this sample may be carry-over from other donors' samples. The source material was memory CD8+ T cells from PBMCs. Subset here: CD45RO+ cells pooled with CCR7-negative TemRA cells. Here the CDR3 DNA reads TGCGCCAGCAGCCCCGGACCGACAGTTACCTACGAGCAGTACTTC. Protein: CASSPGPTVTYEQYF.